The 30 T cell receptor beta chains given below trace back to one sample, sequenced in a study of cytomegalovirus exposure and HLA in healthy donors. The study ran its PCR with 60 Vbeta and 13 Jbeta primers. Assay used: immunoSEQ multiplex PCR; TCRdb lists only in-frame clones, some missing. The sample contains roughly 110,000 clones, roughly 80% of which appear only once. Sequenced sample: PBMCs. The source is a man aged 25-45 years in good health and CMV-seronegative.

J is TRBJ1-3 and V is TRBV5-1, with TRBD1 matching over 10 bases. The CDR3 has 15 residues. The V and J ends lost 3 bases and 4 bases, in that order; junction bases with no gene match: 4. The germline V gene has CDR1 SGHRS and CDR2 YFSETQ. CDR3 protein: CASSSGQGSGNTIYF. The CDR3 DNA is TGCGCCAGCAGCTCGGGACAGGGGTCAGGAAACACCATATATTTT.

V usage is TRBV6-5 and J usage is TRBJ1-6; D gene uncertain. CDR1 is MNHEY, CDR2 SVGAGI, per germline. The CDR3 has 13 amino acids. V dropped 10 bases and J dropped 8 bases, with 15 bases sitting between them. CDR3 nucleotide sequence: TGTGCCACCCGGCCGGGGAGGGATTCACCCCTCCACTTT. Its translation is CATRPGRDSPLHF.

This clone was counted a few times. The gene calls are TRBV7-9 and TRBJ1-2; 7 bases are shared with TRBD1. J gave up 8 bases and V 6 bases, and 9 bases lay outside the gene matches. Per germline, CDR1 SEHNR and CDR2 FQNEAQ (reference sequence). CDR3 length equals 13 residues. CDR3 DNA sequence: TGTGCCAGCAGGAAAGACAGGGTCGACGGCTACACCTTC. It specifies CASRKDRVDGYTF.

Note on this clone: One end of the junction does not line up with germline, which may come from a read error. J is TRBJ1-2 and V is TRBV6-5; D is unclear. The CDR3 has 14 amino acids. Germline V gene sequence: CDR1 MNHEY, CDR2 SVGAGI. The CDR3 sequence: CASSYSGGRYGCTF. The CDR3 DNA sequence: TGTGCCAGCAGTTACTCGGGTGGGCGATATGGCTGCACCTTC.

With respect to this clone: At one boundary the junction diverges from the germline segment, which might be a read error. The chain uses TRBV2 and TRBJ2-5; D gene unclear. Germline CDR1 reads SNHLY; CDR2 reads FYNNEI. This CDR3 is 10 amino acids long. This chain's CDR3 is CASSEETQYF. The CDR3 DNA sequence: TGTGCCAGCAGCGAAGAGACCCAGTACTTC.

This rearrangement joins TRBV10-3 to TRBJ2-2; 10 bases align to TRBD1. The CDR3 has 13 amino acids. CDR1 ENHRY and CDR2 SYGVKD come from the germline V gene. The V gene end was trimmed by 11 bases and the J gene end by 4 bases; junction bases not matched to a gene: 4. In nucleotides, the CDR3 is TGTGCCGGCGGGACAGGGGCCACCGGGGAGCTGTTTTTT. Translation gives CAGGTGATGELFF.

The J gene is TRBJ1-3, the V gene TRBV29-1; weak D call: TRBD1 (6 bases). This CDR3 spans 14 amino acids. Germline V lookup: CDR1 SQVTM, CDR2 ANQGSEA. V was trimmed by 4 bases and J by 4 bases, leaving 14 bases between them. CDR3 sequence reads: CSVGSRGEGNTIYF. CDR3 DNA sequence: TGCAGCGTTGGGTCCAGGGGAGAAGGAAACACCATATATTTT.

V usage is TRBV4-2 and J usage is TRBJ1-2, with TRBD1 matching 9 bases. V gave up 1 base and J gave up 7 bases; unmatched junction bases: 4. This CDR3 is built from 14 residues. The germline V gene has CDR1 LGHNA and CDR2 YNFKEQ. The CDR3, as DNA: TGTGCCAGCAGCCAAGGGGACAGGGATAGTGGCTACACCTTC. Translating it yields CASSQGDRDSGYTF.

This clone appeared a few times. This chain links TRBV7-8 with TRBJ2-3; TRBD2 aligns across 7 bases. Looked up from germline, CDR1 is SGHVS and CDR2 is FQNEAQ. V lost 2 bases to trimming and J lost 2 bases; unmatched junction nucleotides: 13. This CDR3 has 18 amino acids. Here the CDR3 DNA reads TGTGCCAGCAGCTTATCTCGCTTGGGCGGGAGTATCACAGATACGCAGTATTTT. This codes for CASSLSRLGGSITDTQYF.

The chain links TRBV5-1 to TRBJ2-7; TRBD2 agrees at 13 bases. Germline trimming cut 1 base from V and 9 bases from J; bases unmatched to any gene: 10. The V gene's germline CDR1 is SGHRS and CDR2 YFSETQ. CDR3 length equals 16 residues. CDR3 nucleotides: TGCGCCAGCAGCTTGACGGCGGGACTAGCGGGATCTGTGCAGTACTTC. Encoded protein: CASSLTAGLAGSVQYF.

The CDR3 DNA follows: TGTGCCAGCAGCCAGGGGCTGGAGGGGATTCAGTACTTC. Its translation is CASSQGLEGIQYF. The chain carries TRBV14 and TRBJ2-4; TRBD2 might be the D (6 bases). V dropped 3 bases and J dropped 10 bases, with 13 bases sitting between them. The CDR3 is made up of 13 amino acids. Germline values: CDR1 SGHDN, CDR2 FVKESK.

V usage is TRBV5-1 and J usage is TRBJ2-3; 7 positions agree with TRBD2. Germline loops: CDR1 SGHRS, CDR2 YFSETQ. The CDR3 runs to 14 residues. V lost 0 bases to trimming and J lost 2 bases; unmatched junction nucleotides: 0. The CDR3, as DNA: TGCGCCAGCAGCTTGGGGGACTACACAGATACGCAGTATTTT. Amino acids: CASSLGDYTDTQYF.

The chain uses TRBV4-1 and TRBJ1-2; 8 nucleotides agree with TRBD1. The CDR3 runs to 15 residues. The J segment lost 5 bases and the V segment lost 5 bases, leaving 10 bases of the junction unmatched. Per the germline V gene, CDR1 is MGHRA and CDR2 is YSYEKL. The CDR3 loop reads CASSSPVRGRYGYTF. The CDR3 DNA is TGCGCCAGCAGCTCACCGGTCAGGGGGCGGTATGGCTACACCTTC.

V is TRBV7-9 and J is TRBJ2-7, with TRBD1 matching 9 bases. CDR3 length equals 15 residues. V shed 1 base and J 5 bases; nucleotides not matched to a gene: 6. CDR1 SEHNR and CDR2 FQNEAQ come from the germline V gene (reference sequence). This CDR3 reads CASSLGDRVWNEQYF. The DNA of the CDR3 is TGTGCCAGCAGCTTAGGGGACAGGGTATGGAACGAGCAGTACTTC. The variable domain in full, completed from reference TRBV7-9 and TRBJ2-7, reads DTGVSQNPRHKITKRGQNVTFRCDPISEHNRLYWYRQTLGQGPEFLTYFQNEAQLEKSRLLSDRFSAERPKGSFSTLEIQRTEQGDSAMYLCASSLGDRVWNEQYFGPGTRLTVT.

This chain links TRBV27 with TRBJ1-1; D gene uncertain. Germline V gene data show CDR1 as MNHEY and CDR2 as SMNVEV (reference sequence). Trimming left V 2 bases short and J 6 bases short, with 13 bases between. The CDR3 extends over 14 amino acids. CDR3 in amino acids: CASSLVTPEAEAFF. CDR3 DNA sequence: TGTGCCAGCAGTTTAGTTACGCCGGAGGCTGAAGCTTTCTTT.

The rearrangement uses TRBV29-1 and TRBJ2-7, with 9 bases matching TRBD2. Germline lookup yields CDR1 SQVTM and CDR2 ANQGSEA. J gave up 6 bases and V 4 bases, and 10 bases lay outside the gene matches. This CDR3 is 14 amino acids long. The CDR3 nucleotides are TGCAGCGTTGGTGGTAGCGGGAGATCGGTCGAGCAGTACTTC. Its translation: CSVGGSGRSVEQYF.

This clone came up a few times. The chain combines TRBV19 with TRBJ1-1, with TRBD1 identical over 9 bases. CDR3 length equals 14 residues. Germline lookup yields CDR1 LNHDA and CDR2 SQIVND (reference sequence). V lost 5 bases and J lost 5; bases outside the gene matches: 6. DNA for the CDR3: TGTGCCAGTAGTTTACAGGGGGCGAGGACTGAAGCTTTCTTT. Protein: CASSLQGARTEAFF.

The chain joins TRBV28 to TRBJ2-1, with D possibly matching TRBD2 (6 bases). CDR1 is MDHEN, CDR2 SYDVKM, per germline. CDR3 length equals 12 residues. V gave up 5 bases and J gave up 8 bases, with 10 bases separating them. CDR3 residues: CASSLGEDEQFF. The CDR3 DNA reads as TGTGCCAGCAGTCTAGGGGAGGATGAGCAGTTCTTC.

The chain employs TRBV7-3 and TRBJ2-3, with D unresolved. The germline V and J ends were trimmed by 5 bases and 6 bases, with 9 bases remaining between them. CDR1 SGHTA and CDR2 FQGTGA come from the germline V gene. The CDR3 has 12 amino acids. CDR3 protein: CASSAYMDTQYF. CDR3 coding DNA: TGTGCCAGCAGCGCATACATGGATACGCAGTATTTT. Supplemented by reference TRBV7-3 and TRBJ2-3, the full variable domain reads GAGVSQTPSNKVTEKGKYVELRCDPISGHTALYWYRQSLGQGPEFLIYFQGTGAADDSGLPNDRFFAVRPEGSVSTLKIQRTERGDSAVYLCASSAYMDTQYFGPGTRLTVL.

Notes on this clone: Compared with germline, one end of the junction differs, possibly owing to a read error. The chain recombines TRBV5-4 with TRBJ2-7, with D uncertain. The CDR3 has 13 residues. Looked up from germline, CDR1 is SGHNT and CDR2 is YYREEE (reference sequence). CDR3 DNA: TGTGCCAGCAGCCAACTCGTTGGGCCCAATTTAAGCTTC. Protein sequence: CASSQLVGPNLSF.

This clone turned up a few times. The genes are TRBV4-1 and TRBJ2-2, with D tentatively TRBD1 (6 bases). The length of the CDR3 is 13 residues. Germline values: CDR1 MGHRA, CDR2 YSYEKL. Between the trimmed V and J ends, which lost 8 bases and 0 bases, there was a span of 7 bases. The DNA for the CDR3 is TGCGCCAGCGGACAGTCGAACACCGGGGAGCTGTTTTTT. Protein sequence: CASGQSNTGELFF.

As for this clone: At one end the junction does not follow the germline gene, possibly because of a read error. The chain joins TRBV28 to TRBJ2-7; 9 bases fit TRBD1. CDR1 and CDR2 (germline): MDHEN, SYDVKM. The CDR3 is 13 residues long. The CDR3 DNA sequence: TGTGCCAGCAGTTTAGGAGCCCACAGGGGGCTCTCCTTC. This encodes CASSLGAHRGLSF.

This chain links TRBV28 with TRBJ1-2; 10 bases map to TRBD1. The germline CDR1 and CDR2 sequences are MDHEN and SYDVKM. The V and J ends lost 3 bases and 7 bases, in that order; junction bases with no gene match: 8. CDR3 length: 15 amino acids. The CDR3 sequence: CASSFMGQGTAGYTF. For the CDR3, the DNA is TGTGCCAGCAGTTTTATGGGACAGGGGACCGCTGGCTACACCTTC.

The chain carries TRBV30 and TRBJ2-5; D gene uncertain. Trimming left V 1 base short and J 9 bases short, with 12 bases between. The CDR3 runs to 12 residues. CDR1 is GTSNPN and CDR2 is SVGIG in the germline V gene (reference sequence). In nucleotides, the CDR3 is TGTGCCTGGAGTGGTGTAACGGCGGCCCAGTACTTC. Amino acids: CAWSGVTAAQYF.

Here the CDR3 DNA reads TGTGCCAGCAGCTACAGGGGACAAACGAACTATAATTCACCCCTCCACTTT. It translates to CASSYRGQTNYNSPLHF. The J gene is TRBJ1-6, the V gene TRBV9; TRBD1 agrees at 7 bases. The CDR3 is 17 residues long. CDR1 and CDR2 (germline): SGDLS, YYNGEE. J lost 3 bases, V lost 4 bases, and 10 bases had no gene match.

V usage is TRBV28 and J usage is TRBJ2-3; possible D gene TRBD1, 5 bases. Germline V gene lookup returns CDR1 MDHEN and CDR2 SYDVKM. V lost 4 bases and J lost 0, with 8 bases in between. The CDR3 extends over 14 amino acids. This chain's CDR3 is CASSWGRSTDTQYF. The CDR3 nucleotides read TGTGCCAGCAGTTGGGGCAGGAGCACAGATACGCAGTATTTT.

This chain joins TRBV30 and TRBJ1-1, with D maybe TRBD1 (6 bases). Germline lookup yields CDR1 GTSNPN and CDR2 SVGIG (reference sequence). The CDR3 has 13 amino acids. V lost 4 bases to trimming and J lost 0 bases, with 9 bases between them. The CDR3 loop reads CAWTGTLNTEAFF. The CDR3 DNA reads TGTGCCTGGACTGGGACATTGAACACTGAAGCTTTCTTT. Combining the CDR3 with reference TRBV30 and TRBJ1-1 gives the whole variable domain SQTIHQWPATLVQPVGSPLSLECTVEGTSNPNLYWYRQAAGRGLQLLFYSVGIGQISSEVPQNLSASRPQDRQFILSSKKLLLSDSGFYLCAWTGTLNTEAFFGQGTRLTVV.

This rearrangement joins TRBV7-2 to TRBJ2-7, with TRBD1 matching over 10 bases. CDR3 length: 14 amino acids. CDR1 is SGHTA, CDR2 FQGNSA, per germline. V shed 5 bases, J shed 9 bases, and the junction held 10 bases outside the gene matches. The CDR3 sequence is CASSRDRGHGGQYF. The CDR3 DNA is TGTGCCAGCAGCCGGGACAGGGGTCACGGAGGGCAGTACTTC.

The CDR3 coding sequence is TGCGCCAGCAGCTGGGCTAGCGGCGTTATCACAGATACGCAGTATTTT. Its protein is CASSWASGVITDTQYF. J is TRBJ2-3 and V is TRBV5-1, with 7 positions matching TRBD2. V lost 3 bases, J lost 2 bases, and 9 bases stayed unmatched. This CDR3 contains 16 residues. CDR1 is SGHRS and CDR2 is YFSETQ in the germline V gene.

This clone was observed once. The CDR3 DNA sequence: TGTGCCAGCACCGAGAGGAGGGAGGGGGACATTCAGTACTTC. Residues: CASTERREGDIQYF. V is TRBV6-1 and J is TRBJ2-4; perhaps TRBD2 as D (7 bases). The CDR3 consists of 14 residues. Germline V CDR1 and CDR2: MNHNS, SASEGT. V lost 7 bases and J 8 bases, leaving 18 bases between the germline ends.